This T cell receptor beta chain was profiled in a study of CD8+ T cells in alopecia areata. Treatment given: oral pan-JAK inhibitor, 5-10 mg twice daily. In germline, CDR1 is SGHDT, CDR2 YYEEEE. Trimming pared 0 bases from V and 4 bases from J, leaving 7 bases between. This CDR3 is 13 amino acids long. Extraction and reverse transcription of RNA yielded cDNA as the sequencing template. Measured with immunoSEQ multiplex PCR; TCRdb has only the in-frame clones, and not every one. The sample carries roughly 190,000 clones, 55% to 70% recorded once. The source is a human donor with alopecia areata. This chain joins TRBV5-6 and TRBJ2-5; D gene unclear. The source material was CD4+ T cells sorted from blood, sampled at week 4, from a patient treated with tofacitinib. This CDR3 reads CASSLAAAETQYF. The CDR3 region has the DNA TGTGCCAGCAGCTTGGCGGCAGCAGAGACCCAGTACTTC.